This TCR beta chain came from a study of beta chain features in type 1 diabetes. Notes on the study in general: TCRB CDR3s were moderately but significantly shorter in Type 1 diabetes patients in all four CD4+ subsets.

Between the trimmed V and J ends, which lost 0 bases and 3 bases, there was a span of 15 bases. This CDR3 spans 17 amino acids. Germline CDR1 is SGDLS and CDR2 is YYNGEE. Every isolated RNA sample was fully reverse transcribed, so sequencing captured expressed TCRB transcripts. Clones were read by immunoSEQ multiplex PCR, and TCRdb kept only the in-frame ones, dropping some. This table has approximately 160,000 clones, 50% to 70% appearing once. This clone occurred a few times. Its antigen is not known. The sequenced sample consisted of naive CD4+ T cells from blood. This clonotype was obtained from a man aged 25 to 40 with type 1 diabetes. This chain joins TRBV9 and TRBJ2-2; perhaps TRBD2 as D (7 bases). CDR3 amino acids: CASSVAGGSLYTGELFF. The CDR3 nucleotides are TGTGCCAGCAGCGTAGCGGGGGGCTCTTTGTACACCGGGGAGCTGTTTTTT.